Listed here are 5 T cell receptor beta chains from one sample, sequenced in a study of T cells in Graves' hyperthyroidism and ophthalmopathy. Researchers amplified the TCR beta CDR3 regions from RNA transcripts. First-round RT-PCR of the TCR CDR3 relied on the HTBI primer set. One entry per CDR3 protein, called by TCRdb with MiXCR from the multiplex PCR reads. This sample carries a few hundred thousand distinct CDR3 sequences, less than 25% of them seen once, and the ten largest clones take approximately 26%. Input material: blood. The receptors derive from a man aged 18 to 29 with Graves' hyperthyroidism.

This sequence joins TRBV7-3 and TRBJ2-7; D remains unclear. V lost 4 bases and J lost 7, with 8 bases in between. From germline, CDR1 is SGHTA and CDR2 FQGTGA. This CDR3 contains 11 residues. In DNA form, the CDR3 reads TGTGCCAGCAGCTGGACCGAAGAGCAGTACTTC. It translates to CASSWTEEQYF.

The rearrangement uses TRBV6-1 and TRBJ1-2, with D tentatively TRBD1 (5 bases). The germline gives CDR1 MNHNS, CDR2 SASEGT. Trimming removed 7 bases at V and 6 bases at J, with 15 bases between. CDR3 length equals 13 residues. In nucleotides, the CDR3 is TGTGCCAGCACCAAGCAGGGAATGAATGGCTACACCTTC. This codes for CASTKQGMNGYTF.

Many counts were recorded for this clonotype. For the CDR3, the DNA is TGTGCCAGCAGTTTATTCCAGACAGGTAACGAGCAGTACTTC. It is translated as CASSLFQTGNEQYF. The chain couples TRBV28 to TRBJ2-7, with D perhaps matching TRBD1 (6 bases). The CDR3 totals 14 residues. Per germline, CDR1 MDHEN and CDR2 SYDVKM. V lost 1 base and J lost 5, with 12 bases in between.

The chain links TRBV14 to TRBJ1-2; D is ambiguous. V was trimmed by 4 bases and J by 2 bases, leaving 11 bases between them. This CDR3 spans 14 amino acids. Germline V CDR1 and CDR2: SGHDN, FVKESK. Here the CDR3 reads CASSPARGNYGYTF. In nucleotides, the CDR3 is TGTGCCAGCAGCCCTGCTCGGGGAAACTATGGCTACACCTTC.

This chain uses TRBV30 with TRBJ1-6, with D hard to call. Trimming removed 3 bases from V and 7 bases from J, with 10 bases in between. The CDR3 covers 13 residues. Germline values: CDR1 GTSNPN, CDR2 SVGIG (reference sequence). The CDR3 DNA reads as TGTGCCTGGAGCTCTAGCAAGAATTCACCCCTCCACTTT. The encoded protein is CAWSSSKNSPLHF.